This TCR beta chain originates from a study of blood T cell repertoires in COVID-19. On the study more broadly: Spain, Italy and the United States supplied samples that represented acute and convalescent COVID-19. Nucleic acid was either cDNA or gDNA, and it came from T cells, B-cell-depleted T cells, or PBMCs.

This CDR3 comprises 12 residues. Trimming left V 1 base short and J 8 bases short, with 8 bases between. As originally analysed: Estimated nucleated cell counts came from reference gene primer amplification. The table came from immunoSEQ multiplex PCR; TCRdb's copy has only in-frame clones and leaves some out. V, J and clone size were drawn from that table, and D and trimming were deduced from the DNA. The sample contains more than 110,000 clones, approximately 85% of which appear only once. The sample holds a few counts of this clone. Sequencing was performed on peripheral blood. The source is a man aged 45-65 years with acute or convalescent COVID-19. The rearrangement uses TRBV12-3 or TRBV12-4 and TRBJ1-1; D not certain. The DNA for the CDR3 is TGTGCCAGCAGTTTAGGATACGGGGAAGCTTTCTTT. Translation: CASSLGYGEAFF.